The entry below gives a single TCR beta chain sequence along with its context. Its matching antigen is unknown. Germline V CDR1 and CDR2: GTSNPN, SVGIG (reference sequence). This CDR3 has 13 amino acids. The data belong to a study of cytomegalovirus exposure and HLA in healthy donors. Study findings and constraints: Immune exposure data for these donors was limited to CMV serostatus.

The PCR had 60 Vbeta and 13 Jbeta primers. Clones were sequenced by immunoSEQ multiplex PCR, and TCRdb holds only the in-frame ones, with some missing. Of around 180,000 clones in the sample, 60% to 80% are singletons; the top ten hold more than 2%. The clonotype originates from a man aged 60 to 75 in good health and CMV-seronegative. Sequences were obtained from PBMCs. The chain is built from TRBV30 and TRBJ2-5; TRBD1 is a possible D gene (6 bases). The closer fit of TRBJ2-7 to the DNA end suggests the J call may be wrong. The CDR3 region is CAWSVGQGYEQYF. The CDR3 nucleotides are TGTGCCTGGAGTGTGGGGCAGGGGTACGAGCAGTACTTC.